These 15 T cell receptor beta chains were all obtained from the same sample, sequenced in a study of tissue T cells after allogeneic stem cell transplantation. Clones were read by immunoSEQ multiplex PCR, and TCRdb kept only the in-frame ones, dropping some. The sample has 25,000 to 30,000 clones, under 95% seen once. This specimen consisted of blood, obtained before transplantation. These receptors were taken from a male donor at least 60 years old who later had graft-versus-host disease after an allogeneic stem cell transplant.

The chain uses TRBV25-1 and TRBJ2-5; weak D call: TRBD1 (6 bases). Trimming removed 6 bases from V and 5 bases from J, with 22 bases in between. The germline CDR1 and CDR2 sequences are MGHDK and SYGVNS. The CDR3 spans 16 residues. CDR3 sequence: CASSGAGTKGRETQYF. The CDR3 DNA sequence: TGTGCCAGCAGCGGGGCAGGGACAAAGGGCAGGGAGACCCAGTACTTC.

The chain uses TRBV30 and TRBJ1-5, with D possibly matching TRBD1 (6 bases). The CDR3 is made up of 13 amino acids. In germline, CDR1 is GTSNPN, CDR2 SVGIG (reference sequence). V gave up 4 bases and J gave up 4 bases, with 11 bases separating them. The CDR3: CAWNRDLNQPQHF. The DNA of the CDR3 is TGTGCCTGGAACAGGGATCTAAATCAGCCCCAGCATTTT. Filled out from reference TRBV30 and TRBJ1-5, the complete variable domain reads SQTIHQWPATLVQPVGSPLSLECTVEGTSNPNLYWYRQAAGRGLQLLFYSVGIGQISSEVPQNLSASRPQDRQFILSSKKLLLSDSGFYLCAWNRDLNQPQHFGDGTRLSIL.

V gene TRBV2 combines with J gene TRBJ1-5; maybe TRBD1 (5 bases). Trimming took off 6 bases at V and 8 bases at J, with 11 bases between the two ends. The CDR3 sequence is 12 residues long. Germline CDR1 reads SNHLY; CDR2 reads FYNNEI. CDR3 sequence: CASSGTTEPQHF. The CDR3 coding sequence is TGTGCCAGCAGCGGGACGACAGAGCCCCAGCATTTT. Supplemented by reference TRBV2 and TRBJ1-5, the full variable domain reads EPEVTQTPSHQVTQMGQEVILRCVPISNHLYFYWYRQILGQKVEFLVSFYNNEISEKSEIFDDQFSVERPDGSNFTLKIRSTKLEDSAMYFCASSGTTEPQHFGDGTRLSIL.

V usage is TRBV2 and J usage is TRBJ1-5; D remains ambiguous. Trimming took off 8 bases at V and 3 bases at J, with 14 bases between the two ends. CDR3 length equals 14 residues. Looked up from germline, CDR1 is SNHLY and CDR2 is FYNNEI. In DNA, the CDR3 is TGTGCCAGCGTCGGCCGACGGAACAATCAGCCCCAGCATTTT. This codes for CASVGRRNNQPQHF. Drawing the rest from reference TRBV2 and TRBJ1-5, the complete variable domain is EPEVTQTPSHQVTQMGQEVILRCVPISNHLYFYWYRQILGQKVEFLVSFYNNEISEKSEIFDDQFSVERPDGSNFTLKIRSTKLEDSAMYFCASVGRRNNQPQHFGDGTRLSIL.

This rearrangement joins TRBV5-1 to TRBJ1-4; tentative D call: TRBD1 (5 bases). The CDR3 contains 13 residues. Germline assignment: CDR1 SGHRS and CDR2 YFSETQ. The V end was cut by 1 base, the J end by 8 bases, with 9 bases between. The CDR3 region has the DNA TGCGCCAGCAGCTTGCAAGGGACGGAAAAACTGTTTTTT. It yields the protein CASSLQGTEKLFF.

The chain couples TRBV21-1 to TRBJ2-7; the table names TRBD1, a call not compared with the DNA. TRBV21-1 is termed a pseudogene. The CDR3 extends over 18 amino acids. The CDR3 DNA follows: TGTGCCAGCAGCAAAGAGTATTGGGACAGGGTACAATCCTACGAGCAGTACTTC. Translating it yields CASSKEYWDRVQSYEQYF.

This chain joins TRBV19 and TRBJ1-5; TRBD1 aligns across 7 bases. The CDR3 contains 16 residues. J was trimmed by 3 bases and V by 3 bases; bases with no gene match: 8. CDR1 and CDR2 (germline): LNHDA, SQIVND (reference sequence). The CDR3 here is CASSISSDRINQPQHF. DNA for the CDR3: TGTGCCAGTAGTATCTCATCGGACAGGATCAATCAGCCCCAGCATTTT.

On this clone: This same CDR3 is encoded by further DNA sequences in the sample. This rearrangement joins TRBV7-9 to TRBJ2-3; the D is unclear. The CDR3 is made up of 12 amino acids. Between the trimmed V and J ends, which lost 5 bases and 4 bases, there was a span of 7 bases. Looked up from germline, CDR1 is SEHNR and CDR2 is FQNEAQ (reference sequence). CDR3 loop: CASSPLSDTQYF. Here the CDR3 DNA reads TGTGCCAGCAGCCCTCTCTCAGATACGCAGTATTTT.

The chain recombines TRBV19 with TRBJ1-6; 8 positions agree with TRBD1. Trimming removed 10 bases from V and 10 bases from J; junction bases left unmatched: 9. Looked up from germline, CDR1 is LNHDA and CDR2 is SQIVND (reference sequence). The CDR3 runs to 13 residues. CDR3 bases: TGTGCCACCTCGACAGGGGACATCTCACCCCTCCACTTT. Translated: CATSTGDISPLHF.

This chain uses TRBV7-9 with TRBJ1-2; D is uncertain. Looked up from germline, CDR1 is SEHNR and CDR2 is FQNEAQ (reference sequence). This CDR3 has 11 amino acids. The ends were cut back, 3 bases at V and 9 bases at J, with 8 bases in the middle. The CDR3 protein is CASSFMRSYTF. DNA of the CDR3: TGTGCCAGCAGCTTCATGCGGAGCTACACCTTC.

V usage is TRBV29-1 and J usage is TRBJ2-2; the D call may be TRBD1 or TRBD2 (5 bases each). The CDR3 sequence is 13 residues long. V gave up 7 bases and J gave up 8 bases, with 17 bases separating them. Per germline, CDR1 SQVTM and CDR2 ANQGSEA. CDR3: CSAVRGSEGELFF. The CDR3 nucleotides read TGCAGCGCCGTGAGGGGTTCAGAAGGGGAGCTGTTTTTT.

CDR3 bases: TGTGCCAGTACCTCTGGGGGGCATGGCAATTCACCCCTCCACTTT. The encoded protein is CASTSGGHGNSPLHF. V usage is TRBV19 and J usage is TRBJ1-6; possible D gene TRBD1, 6 bases. In germline, CDR1 is LNHDA, CDR2 SQIVND (reference sequence). The CDR3 is made up of 15 amino acids. V was shortened by 7 bases and J by 7 bases, with 17 bases between the two germline ends.

J is TRBJ2-2 and V is TRBV12-3 or TRBV12-4; D remains unclear. Trimming removed 7 bases at V and 7 bases at J, with 13 bases between. The CDR3 has 13 residues. This CDR3 is CASTPRGGGELFF. The CDR3 DNA sequence: TGTGCCAGCACCCCCCGAGGTGGCGGGGAGCTGTTTTTT.

The V gene is TRBV28, the J gene TRBJ2-4, with 9 bases aligning to TRBD1. The ends lost 6 bases at V and 2 bases at J; junction bases unmatched: 5. CDR1 is MDHEN, CDR2 SYDVKM, per germline. CDR3 length equals 15 residues. The CDR3 here is CASRTTGGSKNIQYF. The CDR3 coding sequence is TGTGCCAGCAGAACAACAGGGGGCTCCAAAAACATTCAGTACTTC.

The chain links TRBV7-9 to TRBJ2-3; possibly TRBD2 for D (6 bases). The CDR3 is 14 residues long. Trimming cost V 4 bases and J 1 base, with 9 bases left between them. Per the germline V gene, CDR1 is SEHNR and CDR2 is FQNEAQ (reference sequence). Here the CDR3 DNA reads TGTGCCAGCAGCTGGGGCGGGGGCACAGATACGCAGTATTTT. Its translation is CASSWGGGTDTQYF.